This T cell receptor (beta chain) was captured in a study of T cells in Graves' hyperthyroidism and ophthalmopathy. In this sample, this clonotype turned up a few times. RNA transcripts were the template for amplifying TCR beta CDR3 regions. Initially, a first-round RT-PCR of the TCR CDR3 employed the HTBI primer set. Each CDR3 protein gets one entry after TCRdb re-called the multiplex PCR reads with MiXCR. The table records over 700,000 distinct CDR3 sequences, about 35% of them present only once. V lost 0 bases, J lost 4 bases, and 15 bases lay in between. In germline, CDR1 is LGHNA, CDR2 YSLEER. The CDR3 is made up of 16 amino acids.

The V gene is TRBV4-3, the J gene TRBJ1-2, with D possibly TRBD1 on 5 matching bases. The sequence was obtained from a woman between 35 and 50 years old with Graves' hyperthyroidism. Material for sequencing was blood. CDR3 sequence reads: CASSQDSPWGRYGYTF. The CDR3 DNA sequence: TGCGCCAGCAGCCAAGATAGCCCCTGGGGACGCTATGGCTACACCTTC.